What follows describes a single T cell receptor beta chain. The data were taken from a study of control samples from healthy donors and cancer patients. Libraries were prepared by immunoSEQ multiplex PCR; TCRdb keeps only in-frame clonotypes and omits some of them. The repertoire holds 350,000 to 450,000 clones, about 93% seen once, with 5% to 7% in the top ten. The CDR3 consists of 13 residues. CDR1 MNHEY and CDR2 SMNVEV come from the germline V gene (reference sequence). Between the trimmed V and J ends, which lost 6 bases and 3 bases, there was a span of 11 bases. The specimen sequenced was PBMCs. This clonotype originated in a man in his forties with head and neck cancer. The chain links TRBV27 to TRBJ1-2; D gene uncertain. CDR3 in DNA: TGTGCCAGCAGGGTTGACCGGGACTATGGCTACACCTTC. It specifies CASRVDRDYGYTF.